This record looks at one T cell receptor (beta chain) sequence and its context. Its antigen remains unidentified. Germline trimming cut 5 bases from V and 0 bases from J; bases unmatched to any gene: 6. Germline loops: CDR1 MNHNS, CDR2 SASEGT. The CDR3 has 15 residues. PCR used 60 Vbeta primers and 13 Jbeta primers. The method was immunoSEQ multiplex PCR; TCRdb's version includes in-frame clones alone and lacks a portion of them. The repertoire includes 150,000 to 200,000 clones, around 75% of them detected once, and 4.7% sits in the top ten. The source of the sample is a study of cytomegalovirus exposure and HLA in healthy donors. Study-level points and caveats: TCR beta sequences numbering around 15,000 were associated with HLA alleles at 0.05 false discovery rate in a later analysis. It was 164 TCR beta chains that were listed as cytomegalovirus-associated.

The chain recombines TRBV6-1 with TRBJ2-5; 7 bases fit TRBD2. Sequenced: PBMCs. The TCR comes from a young man in good health and CMV-seropositive. For the CDR3, the DNA is TGTGCCAGCAGTTGGGCTAGCGGAGACCAAGAGACCCAGTACTTC. Translating gives CASSWASGDQETQYF.